This TCR beta chain was profiled in a study of control samples from healthy donors and cancer patients. The CDR3 runs 15 residues. Trimming took off 1 base at V and 2 bases at J, with 11 bases between the two ends. CDR1 and CDR2 from the germline V gene are KGHDR and SFDVKD. Sequencing was performed with immunoSEQ multiplex PCR; in TCRdb, only in-frame clones are kept and a portion is missing. Of approximately 160,000 clones listed, roughly 92% are singletons. The sequence was collected from a woman aged 30 to 39 in good health. The chain joins TRBV24-1 to TRBJ2-7; D gene ambiguous. The specimen was blood. The CDR3 nucleotides read TGTGCCACCAGTGATTTAAAAGGGAATCCCTACGAGCAGTACTTC. Its protein is CATSDLKGNPYEQYF.